Sequencing of this T cell receptor (beta chain) was carried out in a study of response to subunit inactivated influenza vaccine. Study conclusions and caveats: Researchers suggested that each seasonal influenza vaccination recruits few new T cells.

This clonotype was seen a handful of times. The antigen is unknown. An end of the junction differs from the germline gene, which may be a read error. TCRdb redid the calling of the RT-PCR reads with MiXCR, one entry per CDR3 protein. The sample lists around 570,000 distinct CDR3 sequences, about 8% occurring once. Germline V gene data show CDR1 as MNHNS and CDR2 as SASEGT. CDR3 length: 12 amino acids. The sample in question was PBMCs from blood, obtained about 24 months after vaccination. The chain links TRBV6-1 to TRBJ2-7; 8 bases are a match to TRBD2. The receptor's source is a man aged 50 to 69 who received an inactivated influenza vaccine. In DNA form, the CDR3 reads TGTGCCAGCAGTCAAGCGGGGGATGAGCAGTACTTC. It specifies CASSQAGDEQYF.